Here is one TCR beta chain with its context. Its antigen is unidentified. Sequencing was performed with immunoSEQ multiplex PCR; in TCRdb, only in-frame clones are kept and a portion is missing. The sample has 100,000 to 150,000 clones, roughly 88% seen once. The CDR3 extends over 13 amino acids. The germline V gene has CDR1 SGHVS and CDR2 FQNEAQ. Trimming shortened V by 3 bases and J by 3 bases, and 9 bases separated the two germline ends. As to time point: peripheral blood 6 weeks after treatment start. The data were taken from a study of PD-L1 blockade in urothelial cancer. Study overall: Prior chemotherapy regimens per patient numbered 0 to 3.

Study findings and constraints: Better progression-free and overall survival followed lower pretreatment blood clonality.

This receptor was taken from a man between 50 and 59 years old with urothelial cancer. The chain carries TRBV7-8 and TRBJ2-7; D is uncertain. The material was PBMCs, obtained around atezolizumab (anti-PD-L1) treatment. Here the CDR3 reads CASSFQFSYEQYF. CDR3 DNA sequence: TGTGCCAGCAGCTTCCAATTTAGCTACGAGCAGTACTTC.